This is a list of T cell receptor beta chains from one sample in a study of blood T cells in healthy people across ages. TCRdb redid the calling of the 5' RACE reads with MiXCR, one entry per CDR3 protein. The sample lists approximately 780,000 distinct CDR3 sequences, approximately 24% seen once, with 2.5% to 3.5% in the top ten. The same sample was also studied in work on T cells of mothers and their children.

The sequenced sample consisted of blood. These receptors originate from a boy aged 5-17 years in good health. CDR3s include the opening cysteine and the closing phenylalanine or tryptophan. Size values are once, few and many counts, or a class for expanded clones, and some rows have none.

>TRBJ2-1|NA|TRBV7-9
CASRRHGLSYNEQFF
>TRBJ2-7|NA|TRBV5-1
CASSLGRNNEQYF
>TRBJ1-3|NA|TRBV6-5
CASSYSRTFQNTIYF
>TRBJ1-1|NA|TRBV10-2
CASSWGELTEAFF
>TRBJ1-2|NA|TRBV20-1
CSARAGSGPYYGYTF
>TRBJ2-5|NA|TRBV6-6
CASTGGPVETQYF
>TRBJ2-6|many|TRBV12-3/TRBV12-4
CASRTGAGANVLTF
>TRBJ2-6|few|TRBV9
CASSVVSGIGANVLTF
>TRBJ1-5|few|TRBV7-2
CASSLAGREVEQPQHF
>TRBJ2-3|NA|TRBV5-1
CASRLWGSTDTQYF
>TRBJ2-5|NA|TRBV20-1
CSADLTSGVSETQYF
>TRBJ2-3|NA|TRBV7-3
CASSSSGQGPSSTDTQYF
>TRBJ2-7|few|TRBV30
CAWGDRYEQYF
>TRBJ2-2|NA|TRBV5-1
CASSGASGNTGELFF
>TRBJ1-5|NA|TRBV29-1
CSVVFGGSGNQPQHF
>TRBJ2-3|few|TRBV9
CASQPRAGGADTQYF
>TRBJ2-7|few|TRBV10-3
CAILRDINYEQYF
>TRBJ1-2|NA|TRBV5-1
CASSFGGSNYGYTF
>TRBJ1-2|NA|TRBV7-8
CASSLAWGPYGYTF
>TRBJ2-1|few|TRBV7-6
CASSSGQRYEQFF
>TRBJ2-1|few|TRBV5-1
CASSYGTGSYNEQFF
>NA|few|TRBV2
CASSVDRQGGFNKQFF
>TRBJ2-1|NA|TRBV18
CASSPESTGNEQFF
>TRBJ1-5|NA|TRBV12-3/TRBV12-4
CASSFSQGANQPQHF
>TRBJ2-5|NA|TRBV2
CASSGAGGGQETQYF
>TRBJ2-1|NA|TRBV7-2
CASSLEQLTNEQFF
>TRBJ2-1|many|TRBV12-3/TRBV12-4
CASSLRQGTYNEQFF
>NA|NA|TRBV7-2
CASSPSTGVGYNEQFF
>TRBJ1-4|NA|TRBV9
CASSVRGFDDEKLFF
>TRBJ2-5|NA|TRBV20-1
CSARVLRKETQYF
>TRBJ2-7|NA|TRBV20-1
CSARPSEQYF
>TRBJ1-3|NA|TRBV29-1
CSVREPNSGNTIYF
>TRBJ2-5|NA|TRBV20-1
CSVFVRSETQYF
>TRBJ1-2|NA|TRBV10-3
CAISVESGLNPANYAYTF
>TRBJ2-7|NA|TRBV11-2
CASSFGTKTYEQYF
>TRBJ2-5|many|TRBV11-2
CASTQSTGETQYF
>TRBJ2-1|NA|TRBV11-2
CASSPIRGLGSGGAGSYNEQFF
>TRBJ2-1|NA|TRBV28
CASSRPTSGSYNEQFF
>TRBJ2-4|NA|TRBV10-3
CAISEEVAGVSVAKNIQYF
>TRBJ2-3|few|TRBV6-1
CASSLHRDKLADTQYF
>TRBJ2-2|NA|TRBV12-3/TRBV12-4
CASTQVDPPRELFF